The following is a TCR beta chain sequence with its context. Antigen unknown. These data belong to a study of blood T cells in healthy people across ages. Overall study findings and caveats: Age advanced and TCR beta diversity per million T cells fell, roughly linearly. Diversity was higher, and naive CD4+ cells more numerous, in long-lived donors than in aged donors.

The use of a sample-barcoded 5' primer and a J-beta primer mix characterized a second PCR of roughly 6 to 11 cycles. TCRdb fed the 5' RACE reads into MiXCR, producing one record per CDR3 protein. Here the sample spans approximately 1.5 million distinct CDR3 sequences, roughly 30% being singletons. The germline V gene encodes CDR1 SQVTM and CDR2 ANQGSEA. With V trimmed by 2 bases and J by 1 base, 7 bases remained unmatched. The CDR3 has 16 amino acids. The chain is built from TRBV29-1 and TRBJ2-2, with 7 positions matching TRBD2. The sequencing sample was made of blood. The sequence came from a woman aged 25 to 39 in good health. The chain's CDR3 is CSVELRENGNTGELFF. The CDR3 DNA follows: TGCAGCGTTGAATTGCGGGAGAACGGGAACACCGGGGAGCTGTTTTTT.